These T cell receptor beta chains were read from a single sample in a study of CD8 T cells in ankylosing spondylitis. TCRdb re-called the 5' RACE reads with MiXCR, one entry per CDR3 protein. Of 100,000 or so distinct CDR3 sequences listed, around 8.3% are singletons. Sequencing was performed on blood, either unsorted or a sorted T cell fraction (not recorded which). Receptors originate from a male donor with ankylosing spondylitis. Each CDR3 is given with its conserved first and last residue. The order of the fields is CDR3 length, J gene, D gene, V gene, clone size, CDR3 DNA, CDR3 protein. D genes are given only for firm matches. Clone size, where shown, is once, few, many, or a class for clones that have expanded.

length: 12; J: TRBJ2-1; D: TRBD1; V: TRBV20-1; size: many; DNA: TGCAGTGCTCGGGACAGCATCAATGAGCAGTTCTTC; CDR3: CSARDSINEQFF
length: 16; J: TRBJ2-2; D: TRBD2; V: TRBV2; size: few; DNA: TGTGCCAGCAGTGTTGAGCGGGGCGCGAACACCGGGGAGCTGTTTTTT; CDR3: CASSVERGANTGELFF
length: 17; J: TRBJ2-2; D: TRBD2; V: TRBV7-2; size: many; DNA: TGTGCCAGCAGTCAGGGTCTCAGGGAGGGCCGCACCGGGGAGCTGTTTTTT; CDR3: CASSQGLREGRTGELFF
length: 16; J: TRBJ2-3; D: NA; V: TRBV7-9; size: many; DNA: TGTGCCAGCAGCTTAGGTTCCAGCGGGCCCACAGATACGCAGTATTTT; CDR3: CASSLGSSGPTDTQYF
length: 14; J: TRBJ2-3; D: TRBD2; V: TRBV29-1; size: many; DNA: TGCAGCGCTGGCGGGAGTTGGGGGTCAGATACGCAGTATTTT; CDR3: CSAGGSWGSDTQYF
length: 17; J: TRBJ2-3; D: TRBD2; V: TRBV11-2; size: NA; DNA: TGTGCCAGCAGCTTAGTTTTGGGACTAGGGAACACAGATACGCAGTATTTT; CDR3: CASSLVLGLGNTDTQYF
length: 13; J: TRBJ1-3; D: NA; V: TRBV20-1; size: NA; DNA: TGCAGTGCTAGAGGCCCGGGGACCAACACCATATATTTT; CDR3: CSARGPGTNTIYF
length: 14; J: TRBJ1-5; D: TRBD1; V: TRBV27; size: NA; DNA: TGTGCCAGCAGTGACAGGGATAGCAATCAGCCCCAGCATTTT; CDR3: CASSDRDSNQPQHF
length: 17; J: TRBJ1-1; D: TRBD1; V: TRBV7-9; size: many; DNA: TGTGCCAGCAGCTCTGGGACAGGGGGGGCGTTGAACACTGAAGCTTTCTTT; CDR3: CASSSGTGGALNTEAFF
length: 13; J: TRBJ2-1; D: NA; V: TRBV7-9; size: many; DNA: TGTGCCAGCAGCTTATCTCTGGTGAATGAGCAGTTCTTC; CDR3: CASSLSLVNEQFF
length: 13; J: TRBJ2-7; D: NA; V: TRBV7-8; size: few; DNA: TGTGCCAGCAGACGGGACTTGGCCTACGAGCAGTACTTC; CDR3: CASRRDLAYEQYF
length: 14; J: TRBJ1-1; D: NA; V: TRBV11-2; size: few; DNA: TGTGCCAGCAGCTTTATGACTGTGAACACTGAAGCTTTCTTT; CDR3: CASSFMTVNTEAFF
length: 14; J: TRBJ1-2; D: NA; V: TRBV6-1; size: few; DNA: TGTGCCAGCAGTGAAGACAGGGCAGGCTATGGCTACACCTTC; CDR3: CASSEDRAGYGYTF
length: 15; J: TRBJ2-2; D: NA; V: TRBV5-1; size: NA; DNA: TGCGCCAGCAGCTTGGAACTAGCAGTCGCCGGGGAGCTGTTTTTT; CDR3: CASSLELAVAGELFF
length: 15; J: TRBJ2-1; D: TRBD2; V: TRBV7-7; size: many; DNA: TGTGCCAGCAGCTTAACGGGCGGGGGGGGATATGAGCAGTTCTTC; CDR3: CASSLTGGGGYEQFF
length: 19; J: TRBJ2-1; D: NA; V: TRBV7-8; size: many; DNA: TGTGCCAGCAGCCCGCACGAATCTAGTCTGGCGTATTCCTACAATGAGCAGTTCTTC; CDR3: CASSPHESSLAYSYNEQFF
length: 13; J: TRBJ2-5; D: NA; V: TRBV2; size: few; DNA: TGTGCCAGCAGTGACAGGATCAAAGAGACCCAGTACTTC; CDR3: CASSDRIKETQYF
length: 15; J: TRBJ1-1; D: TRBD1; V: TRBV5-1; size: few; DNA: TGCGCCAGCAGCACGGGACAGGCCACGAACACTGAAGCTTTCTTT; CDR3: CASSTGQATNTEAFF
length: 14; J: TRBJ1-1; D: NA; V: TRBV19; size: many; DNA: TGTGCCAGTAGTGCGGGGGCAGCGAACACTGAAGCTTTCTTT; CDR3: CASSAGAANTEAFF
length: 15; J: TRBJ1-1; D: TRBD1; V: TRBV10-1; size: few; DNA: TGCGCCAGCAGCCCCCGTACAGGGGGCAGCCCTGAAGCTTTCTTT; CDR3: CASSPRTGGSPEAFF
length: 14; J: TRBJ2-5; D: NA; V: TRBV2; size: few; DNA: TGTGCCAGCAGGGGGGCCTCCCGGCCGGAGACCCAGTACTTC; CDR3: CASRGASRPETQYF
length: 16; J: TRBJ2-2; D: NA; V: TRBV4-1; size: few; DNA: TGCGCCAGCAGCCAAGAAGGCAACACCAACACCGGGGAGCTGTTTTTT; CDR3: CASSQEGNTNTGELFF
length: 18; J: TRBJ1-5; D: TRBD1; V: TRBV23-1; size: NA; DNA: TGCGCCAGCAGTCACCCCGTGGTGGGGACAGGGGGCAATCAGCCCCAGCATTTT; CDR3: CASSHPVVGTGGNQPQHF
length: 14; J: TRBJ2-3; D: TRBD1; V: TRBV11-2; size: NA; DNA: TGTGCCAGCAGCTTAGGACAGGGTTCAGATACGCAGTATTTT; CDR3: CASSLGQGSDTQYF
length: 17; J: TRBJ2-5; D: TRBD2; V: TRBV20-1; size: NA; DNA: TGCAGTGCTAGAGTCCCGGGACTAGCGGGAGATCAGGAGACCCAGTACTTC; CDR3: CSARVPGLAGDQETQYF
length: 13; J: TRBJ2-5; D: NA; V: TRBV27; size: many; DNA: TGTGCCAGCAAAAAACTAGATCAAGAGACCCAGTACTTC; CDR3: CASKKLDQETQYF
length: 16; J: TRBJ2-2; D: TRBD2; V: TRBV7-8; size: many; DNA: TGTGCCAGCAGCCAATTAGCGGGAGCTCGCACCGGGGAGCTGTTTTTT; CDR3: CASSQLAGARTGELFF
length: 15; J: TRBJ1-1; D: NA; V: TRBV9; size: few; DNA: TGTGCCAGCAGCGTAGCGGAGGAAGGAAACACTGAAGCTTTCTTT; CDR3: CASSVAEEGNTEAFF
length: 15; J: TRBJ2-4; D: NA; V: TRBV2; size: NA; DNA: TGTGCCAGCATTAACCCAGGGGAAGCCAAAAACATTCAGTACTTC; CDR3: CASINPGEAKNIQYF
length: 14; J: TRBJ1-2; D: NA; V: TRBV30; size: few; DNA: TGTGCCTGGAGTCCATCCTATTCTAACTATGGCTACACCTTC; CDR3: CAWSPSYSNYGYTF
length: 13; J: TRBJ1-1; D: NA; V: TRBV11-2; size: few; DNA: TGTGCCAGCAGCTCAGACGTGAACACTGAAGCTTTCTTT; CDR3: CASSSDVNTEAFF
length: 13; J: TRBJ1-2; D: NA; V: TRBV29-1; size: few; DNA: TGCAGCGTTGAACTTACAGACCGGTATGGCTACACCTTC; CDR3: CSVELTDRYGYTF
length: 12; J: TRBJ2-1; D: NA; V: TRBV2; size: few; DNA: TGTGCCAGCATTACGGCGTACAATGAGCAGTTCTTC; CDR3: CASITAYNEQFF
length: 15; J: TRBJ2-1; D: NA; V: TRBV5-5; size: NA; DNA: TGTGCCAGCAGCTTGGGTGCCCCGTCCTACAATGAGCAGTTCTTC; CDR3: CASSLGAPSYNEQFF
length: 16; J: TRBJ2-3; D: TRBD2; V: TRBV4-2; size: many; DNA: TGTGCCAGCAGGGGGGACTACACCGATAGCACAGATACGCAGTATTTT; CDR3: CASRGDYTDSTDTQYF
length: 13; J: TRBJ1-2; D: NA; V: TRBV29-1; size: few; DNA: TGCAGCGCCCAATTACGGGGCGCGGAAGGCTACACCTTC; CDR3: CSAQLRGAEGYTF
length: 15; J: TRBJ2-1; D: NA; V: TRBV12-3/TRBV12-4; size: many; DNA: TGTGCCAGCAGTTTTTCACCAGCCTCCTACAATGAGCAGTTCTTC; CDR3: CASSFSPASYNEQFF
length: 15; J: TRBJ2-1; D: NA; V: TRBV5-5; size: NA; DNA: TGTGCCAGCAACGGGTGGGGGGACTCCTACAATGAGCAGTTCTTC; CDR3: CASNGWGDSYNEQFF
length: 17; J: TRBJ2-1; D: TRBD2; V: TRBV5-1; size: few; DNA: TGCGCCAGCAGCTTGGAATTCGCGGGAGCAAGTGGCAATGAGCAGTTCTTC; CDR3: CASSLEFAGASGNEQFF
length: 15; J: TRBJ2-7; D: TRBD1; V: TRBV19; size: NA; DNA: TGTGCCAGTAGTATTGTCGGGACAGGATCCTACGAGCAGTACTTC; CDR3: CASSIVGTGSYEQYF
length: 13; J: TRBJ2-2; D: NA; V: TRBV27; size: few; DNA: TGTGCCATTTCGTCGGGCGGCACCGGGGAGCTGTTTTTT; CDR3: CAISSGGTGELFF
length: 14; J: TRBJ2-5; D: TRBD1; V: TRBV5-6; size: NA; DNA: TGTGCCAGCAGCTGGGGGACAGGGGTCGAGACCCAGTACTTC; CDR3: CASSWGTGVETQYF
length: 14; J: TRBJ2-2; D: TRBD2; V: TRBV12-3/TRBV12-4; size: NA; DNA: TGTGCCAGCAGTTTTCGGGAGGTCGGCGGGGAGCTGTTTTTT; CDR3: CASSFREVGGELFF
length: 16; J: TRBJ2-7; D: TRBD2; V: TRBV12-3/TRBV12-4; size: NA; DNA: TGTGCCAGCAGTCCGTTAGCGGGAGGGCCAGTAGGCGAGCAGTACTTC; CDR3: CASSPLAGGPVGEQYF
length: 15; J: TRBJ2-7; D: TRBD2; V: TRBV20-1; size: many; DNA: TGCAGTGCTAGAGATGAAATAGCGGGAGTCAACGAGCAGTACTTC; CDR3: CSARDEIAGVNEQYF
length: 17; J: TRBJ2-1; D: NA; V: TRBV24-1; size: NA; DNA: TGTGCCACCAGTGATCAATCCCACAGGGAATCCTACAATGAGCAGTTCTTC; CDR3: CATSDQSHRESYNEQFF
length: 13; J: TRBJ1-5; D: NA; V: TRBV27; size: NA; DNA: TGTGCCAGCAGTTTCAAGGGCAATCAGCCCCAGCATTTT; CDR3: CASSFKGNQPQHF
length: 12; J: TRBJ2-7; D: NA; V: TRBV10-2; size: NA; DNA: TGCGCCAGCGGTCAGGACCCCCACGAGCAGTACTTC; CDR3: CASGQDPHEQYF
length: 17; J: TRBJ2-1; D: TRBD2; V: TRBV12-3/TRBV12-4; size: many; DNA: TGTGCCAGCAGCGAGAGGACTAGCGGCAAACCTTACAATGAGCAGTTCTTC; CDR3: CASSERTSGKPYNEQFF
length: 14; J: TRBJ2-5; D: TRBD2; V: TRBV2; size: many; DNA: TGTGCCACCGGACTAGCGGGAGAAGGCGAGACCCAGTACTTC; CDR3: CATGLAGEGETQYF
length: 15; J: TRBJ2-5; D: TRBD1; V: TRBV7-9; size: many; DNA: TGTGCCAGCAGCTTAGCTACAGGGGGCTCGAAGACCCAGTACTTC; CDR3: CASSLATGGSKTQYF
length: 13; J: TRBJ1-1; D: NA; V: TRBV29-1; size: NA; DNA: TGCAGCGTTCCTGGACGGAGGTGGACTGAAGCTTTCTTT; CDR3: CSVPGRRWTEAFF